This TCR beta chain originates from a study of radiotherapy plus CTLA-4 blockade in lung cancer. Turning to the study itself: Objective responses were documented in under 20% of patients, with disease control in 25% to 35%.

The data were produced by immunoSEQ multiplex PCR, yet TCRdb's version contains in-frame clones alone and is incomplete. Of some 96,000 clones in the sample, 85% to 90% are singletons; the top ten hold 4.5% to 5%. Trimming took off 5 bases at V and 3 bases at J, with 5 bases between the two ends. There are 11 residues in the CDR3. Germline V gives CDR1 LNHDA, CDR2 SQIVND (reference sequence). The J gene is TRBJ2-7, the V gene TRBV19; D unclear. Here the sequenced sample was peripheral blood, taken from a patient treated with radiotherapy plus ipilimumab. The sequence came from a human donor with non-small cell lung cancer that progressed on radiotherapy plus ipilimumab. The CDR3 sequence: CASSYNYEQYF. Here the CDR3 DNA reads TGTGCCAGTAGTTACAACTACGAGCAGTACTTC. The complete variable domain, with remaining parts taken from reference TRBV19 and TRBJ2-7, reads DGGITQSPKYLFRKEGQNVTLSCEQNLNHDAMYWYRQDPGQGLRLIYYSQIVNDFQKGDIAEGYSVSREKKESFPLTVTSAQKNPTAFYLCASSYNYEQYFGPGTRLTVT.